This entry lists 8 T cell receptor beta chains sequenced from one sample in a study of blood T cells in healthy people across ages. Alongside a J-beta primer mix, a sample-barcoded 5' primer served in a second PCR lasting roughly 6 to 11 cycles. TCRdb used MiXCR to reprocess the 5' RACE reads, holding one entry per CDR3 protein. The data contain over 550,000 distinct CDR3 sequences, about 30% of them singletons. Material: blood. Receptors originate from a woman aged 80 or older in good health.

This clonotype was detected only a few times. CDR3 region: CAWSTGVVGEAFF. CDR3 DNA sequence: TGTGCCTGGAGTACAGGGGTGGTAGGTGAAGCTTTCTTT. This chain links TRBV30 with TRBJ1-1, with TRBD1 matching 7 bases. Germline assignment: CDR1 GTSNPN and CDR2 SVGIG (reference sequence). V shed 2 bases, J shed 7 bases, and the junction held 7 bases outside the gene matches. The CDR3 consists of 13 residues.

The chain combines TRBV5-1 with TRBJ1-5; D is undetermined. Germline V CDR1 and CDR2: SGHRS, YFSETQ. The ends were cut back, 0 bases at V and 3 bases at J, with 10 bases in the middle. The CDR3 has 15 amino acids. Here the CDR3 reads CASSLGTLNNQPQHF. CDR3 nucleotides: TGCGCCAGCAGCTTGGGCACACTTAACAATCAGCCCCAGCATTTT.

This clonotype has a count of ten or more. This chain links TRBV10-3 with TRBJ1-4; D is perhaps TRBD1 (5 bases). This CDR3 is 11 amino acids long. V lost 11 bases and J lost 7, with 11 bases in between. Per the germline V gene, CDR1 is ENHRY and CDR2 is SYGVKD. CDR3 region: CASWGGEKLFF. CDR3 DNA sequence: TGTGCCTCCTGGGGGGGTGAAAAACTGTTTTTT.

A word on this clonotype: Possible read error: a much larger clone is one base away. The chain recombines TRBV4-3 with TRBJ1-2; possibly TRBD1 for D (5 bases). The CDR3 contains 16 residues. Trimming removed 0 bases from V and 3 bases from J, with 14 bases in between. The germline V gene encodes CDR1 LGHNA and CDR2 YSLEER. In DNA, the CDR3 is TGCGCCAGCAGCCAAGATTGGGCAACGGGGGACTATGGCTACACCTTC. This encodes CASSQDWATGDYGYTF.

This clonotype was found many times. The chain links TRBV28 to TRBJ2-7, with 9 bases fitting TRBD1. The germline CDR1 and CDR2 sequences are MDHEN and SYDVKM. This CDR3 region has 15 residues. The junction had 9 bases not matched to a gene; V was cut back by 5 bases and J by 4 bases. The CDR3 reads CASSLQGQGLYEQYF. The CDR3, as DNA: TGTGCCAGCAGTCTACAGGGACAGGGTTTGTACGAGCAGTACTTC.

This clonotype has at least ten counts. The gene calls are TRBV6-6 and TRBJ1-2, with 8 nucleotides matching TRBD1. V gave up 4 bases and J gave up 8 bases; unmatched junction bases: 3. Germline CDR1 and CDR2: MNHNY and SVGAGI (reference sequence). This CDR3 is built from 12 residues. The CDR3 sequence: CASSSGGEGYTF. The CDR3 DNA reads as TGTGCCAGCAGTTCAGGGGGCGAGGGCTACACCTTC.

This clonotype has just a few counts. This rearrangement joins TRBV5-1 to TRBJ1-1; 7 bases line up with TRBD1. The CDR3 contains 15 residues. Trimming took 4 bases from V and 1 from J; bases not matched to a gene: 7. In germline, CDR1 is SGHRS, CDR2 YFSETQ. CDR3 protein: CASSLRQGRNTEAFF. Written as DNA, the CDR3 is TGCGCCAGCAGCCTGCGACAGGGTCGGAACACTGAAGCTTTCTTT.

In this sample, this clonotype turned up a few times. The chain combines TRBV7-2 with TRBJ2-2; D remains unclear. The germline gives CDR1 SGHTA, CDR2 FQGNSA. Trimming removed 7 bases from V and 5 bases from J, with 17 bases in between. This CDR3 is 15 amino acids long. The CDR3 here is CASTPEWGGTGELFF. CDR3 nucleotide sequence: TGTGCCAGCACCCCCGAGTGGGGTGGGACCGGGGAGCTGTTTTTT.